The 32 T cell receptor beta chains below all came from one sample that was sequenced in a study of blood T cell repertoires in COVID-19. Libraries were prepared by immunoSEQ multiplex PCR; TCRdb keeps only in-frame clonotypes and omits some of them. The table records 97,000 or so clones, around 82% of them present only once. Sequencing input: peripheral blood. These receptors came from an older man with active or convalescent COVID-19.

The chain combines TRBV3-1 (or the pseudogene TRBV3-2) with TRBJ2-2; TRBD1 matches 8 bases. The CDR3 covers 16 residues. The ends lost 2 bases at V and 1 base at J; junction bases unmatched: 3. The V gene's germline CDR1 is LGHDT and CDR2 YNNKEL (reference sequence). Here the CDR3 DNA reads TGTGCCAGCAGCCAAACCGGGACAGGGAACACCGGGGAGCTGTTTTTT. Amino acids: CASSQTGTGNTGELFF.

Worth noting for this clone: Since a much larger clone is just one base distant, this may be a read error. The chain recombines TRBV25-1 with TRBJ1-5, with 10 bases that match TRBD1. The germline V gene has CDR1 MGHDK and CDR2 SYGVNS. V lost 6 bases and J lost 5; bases outside the gene matches: 1. The CDR3 is 13 amino acids. The CDR3 bases are TGTGCCAGCAGCGGGACAGGGGATCAGCCCCAGCATTTT. This gives the protein CASSGTGDQPQHF. Using reference TRBV25-1 and TRBJ1-5 for the parts outside the CDR3, the full variable domain is EADIYQTPRYLVIGTGKKITLECSQTMGHDKMYWYQQDPGMELHLIHYSYGVNSTEKGDLSSESTVSRIRTEHFPLTLESARPSHTSQYLCASSGTGDQPQHFGDGTRLSIL.

This chain joins TRBV6-5 and TRBJ1-3; tentative D call: TRBD1 (6 bases). Germline V gene sequence: CDR1 MNHEY, CDR2 SVGAGI. The CDR3 has 14 residues. The germline V and J ends were trimmed by 6 bases and 2 bases, with 11 bases remaining between them. The CDR3 region has the DNA TGTGCCAGCAGACCCAGGGGAGCTGGAAACACCATATATTTT. Translation: CASRPRGAGNTIYF.

The chain carries TRBV7-2 and TRBJ1-6; 10 bases align to TRBD1. CDR3 length equals 16 residues. The germline V gene has CDR1 SGHTA and CDR2 FQGNSA. V dropped 2 bases and J dropped 7; count of bases not matched to a gene: 5. CDR3 loop: CASSLWDRGGNSPLHF. CDR3 DNA: TGTGCCAGCAGCTTATGGGACAGGGGAGGGAATTCACCCCTCCACTTT.

The sample holds one count of this clone. The chain joins TRBV9 to TRBJ2-5; D perhaps matches TRBD2 (6 bases). The CDR3 runs 15 residues. The V end lost 0 bases, the J end lost 3 bases, and 12 bases lay between the germline ends. Germline V gene sequence: CDR1 SGDLS, CDR2 YYNGEE. CDR3 bases: TGTGCCAGCAGCGTAGCCGGAGGGTTAAAAGAGACCCAGTACTTC. Its protein product is CASSVAGGLKETQYF.

The V call is TRBV6-2 or TRBV6-3, the J call TRBJ2-3, with D perhaps matching TRBD1 (5 bases). CDR3 length equals 16 residues. V was shortened by 0 bases and J by 2 bases, with 12 bases between the two germline ends. Germline loops: CDR1 MNHEY, CDR2 SVGEGT. The CDR3 DNA reads TGTGCCAGCAGTTACTCTGGCAGGGAATACACAGATACGCAGTATTTT. Translated: CASSYSGREYTDTQYF.

J is TRBJ2-7 and V is TRBV21-1; TRBD2 is the table's D call, not checked against the DNA. TRBV21-1 represents a pseudogene. The CDR3 loop spans 14 amino acids. The CDR3 sequence: CASTPLLRPYEQYF. The CDR3 DNA is TGTGCCAGCACCCCACTGCTGCGGCCTTACGAGCAGTACTTC.

The J gene is TRBJ1-1, the V gene TRBV24-1; the match to TRBD1 covers 8 bases. The germline V gene encodes CDR1 KGHDR and CDR2 SFDVKD. The J segment lost 0 bases and the V segment lost 6 bases, leaving 11 bases of the junction unmatched. This CDR3 spans 17 amino acids. CDR3 protein: CATSRTGQGPMNTEAFF. In DNA, the CDR3 is TGTGCCACCAGTAGGACCGGACAGGGCCCGATGAACACTGAAGCTTTCTTT.

V is TRBV5-1 and J is TRBJ2-6, with TRBD1 matching 7 bases. Germline loops: CDR1 SGHRS, CDR2 YFSETQ. The CDR3 is 16 residues long. Trimming at V came to 4 bases and at J to 0 bases, leaving 4 bases not matched to a gene. CDR3 bases: TGCGCCAGCAGCACGGGACAGAACTCTGGGGCCAACGTCCTGACTTTC. Its translation: CASSTGQNSGANVLTF.

V usage is TRBV5-6 and J usage is TRBJ2-6, with 7 bases that match TRBD1. CDR3 length: 15 amino acids. CDR1 SGHDT and CDR2 YYEEEE come from the germline V gene. Trimming cost V 3 bases and J 1 base; bases outside gene matches: 1. This CDR3 is CASSSRGSGANVLTF. The CDR3 DNA reads as TGTGCCAGCAGCTCCAGGGGGTCTGGGGCCAACGTCCTGACTTTC.

The rearrangement joins TRBV19 to TRBJ1-2, with 9 bases aligning to TRBD1. With 4 bases clipped from V and 4 bases from J, the junction kept 4 bases outside the gene matches. The germline gives CDR1 LNHDA, CDR2 SQIVND (reference sequence). There are 14 residues in the CDR3. CDR3: CASSTDRGIYGYTF. In DNA form, the CDR3 reads TGTGCCAGTAGTACGGACAGGGGAATCTATGGCTACACCTTC.

This chain connects TRBV7-9 to TRBJ1-2, with TRBD1 matching over 8 bases. V dropped 5 bases and J dropped 6; count of bases not matched to a gene: 5. The CDR3 totals 13 residues. The germline V gene has CDR1 SEHNR and CDR2 FQNEAQ (reference sequence). The CDR3 coding sequence is TGTGCCAGCAGCAACAGGGGGGTACATGGCTACACCTTC. Amino acid sequence: CASSNRGVHGYTF. The full variable domain, rest sourced from reference TRBV7-9 and TRBJ1-2, is DTGVSQNPRHKITKRGQNVTFRCDPISEHNRLYWYRQTLGQGPEFLTYFQNEAQLEKSRLLSDRFSAERPKGSFSTLEIQRTEQGDSAMYLCASSNRGVHGYTFGSGTRLTVV.

The chain employs TRBV6-5 and TRBJ1-1; TRBD1 is a possible D gene (6 bases). Germline lookup yields CDR1 MNHEY and CDR2 SVGAGI. CDR3 length: 14 amino acids. The V gene lost 5 bases and the J gene lost 2 bases, with 12 bases spanning the gap. The CDR3 nucleotides are TGTGCCAGCAGTAAACAGGGCACTAACACTGAAGCTTTCTTT. Protein sequence: CASSKQGTNTEAFF.

This clone was seen at least ten times. The chain combines TRBV7-2 with TRBJ2-7; D call uncertain. The CDR3 has 13 amino acids. With 2 bases removed from V and 1 base from J, the gap between germline ends came to 6 bases. CDR1 is SGHTA and CDR2 is FQGNSA in the germline V gene. The CDR3 spells CASSLLPSYEQYF. CDR3 nucleotides: TGTGCCAGCAGCTTACTCCCTTCCTACGAGCAGTACTTC.

Remarks on this clone: The sample holds other DNA sequences that translate to the same CDR3. The chain is built from TRBV29-1 and TRBJ2-7; 9 nucleotides match TRBD1. Per the germline V gene, CDR1 is SQVTM and CDR2 is ANQGSEA. The J segment lost 3 bases and the V segment lost 1 base, leaving 1 base of the junction unmatched. The CDR3 contains 13 residues. The CDR3 DNA sequence: TGCAGCGTTGAAGGACAGGGGGGCTACGAGCAGTACTTC. Translated, it gives CSVEGQGGYEQYF.

V is TRBV5-4 and J is TRBJ1-2, with D perhaps matching TRBD1 (5 bases). The V end was cut by 3 bases, the J end by 1 base, with 10 bases between. The length of the CDR3 is 14 residues. Looked up from germline, CDR1 is SGHNT and CDR2 is YYREEE (reference sequence). The CDR3 nucleotides are TGTGCCAGCAGCTCTACAGGTGATAACTATGGCTACACCTTC. It encodes CASSSTGDNYGYTF.

This clone has only one observation. The CDR3 protein is CSALTGFEQYF. The CDR3 region has the DNA TGCAGTGCTTTGACAGGGTTCGAGCAGTACTTC. This chain joins TRBV20-1 and TRBJ2-7; the match to TRBD1 covers 7 bases. Germline loops: CDR1 DFQATT, CDR2 SNEGSKA (reference sequence). The CDR3 loop spans 11 amino acids. V lost 5 bases, J lost 6 bases, and 4 bases stayed unmatched.

V is TRBV19 and J is TRBJ1-5; no firm D call. Deletions cut 5 bases from V and 10 bases from J, with 12 bases between. Germline V gives CDR1 LNHDA, CDR2 SQIVND (reference sequence). This CDR3 spans 12 amino acids. CDR3 coding DNA: TGTGCCAGTAGTCCCGTTGGGCTCCCCCAGCATTTT. Its protein is CASSPVGLPQHF.

This chain connects TRBV29-1 to TRBJ1-5; the D gene is possibly TRBD1 (5 bases). V lost 6 bases and J lost 4, with 16 bases in between. CDR1 is SQVTM, CDR2 ANQGSEA, per germline. The CDR3 covers 14 residues. CDR3 nucleotide sequence: TGCAGCGTCCATCGGGGGAGCAGTAATCAGCCCCAGCATTTT. This gives the protein CSVHRGSSNQPQHF.

The rearrangement links TRBV7-3 to TRBJ2-5, with a weak D call TRBD2 (6 bases). In germline, CDR1 is SGHTA, CDR2 FQGTGA. The CDR3 covers 13 residues. Trimming removed 4 bases at V and 2 bases at J, with 8 bases between. CDR3 in amino acids: CASSSGLQETQYF. The CDR3, as DNA: TGTGCCAGCAGCTCGGGACTGCAAGAGACCCAGTACTTC.

The chain uses TRBV11-3 and TRBJ2-1; TRBD2 agrees at 10 bases. In germline, CDR1 is SGHNT, CDR2 YENEEA. The V and J ends lost 6 bases and 5 bases, in that order; junction bases with no gene match: 4. The CDR3 contains 14 residues. The CDR3 here is CASRRAGGDNEQFF. CDR3 nucleotide sequence: TGTGCCAGCAGAAGAGCGGGGGGGGACAATGAGCAGTTCTTC.

A word on this clone: One junction end does not reproduce the germline sequence, and a read error may be involved. This chain joins TRBV30 and TRBJ1-2, with 7 nucleotides matching TRBD1. The germline gives CDR1 GTSNPN, CDR2 SVGIG (reference sequence). The CDR3 runs to 12 residues. DNA of the CDR3: TGTGCCTGGAGTGTACGAAGGGGGCGGTTTGCCTTC. This sequence encodes CAWSVRRGRFAF.

The gene calls are TRBV19 and TRBJ2-5; 9 bases are a match to TRBD2. CDR3 size: 16 residues. The junction had 13 bases not matched to a gene; V was cut back by 6 bases and J by 5 bases. CDR1 and CDR2 from the germline V gene are LNHDA and SQIVND (reference sequence). This CDR3 reads CASSTPIAGAGETQYF. The CDR3 nucleotides are TGTGCCAGTAGCACACCCATAGCGGGGGCCGGGGAGACCCAGTACTTC.

The V call is TRBV4-3, the J call TRBJ2-1; D not certain. The germline CDR1 and CDR2 sequences are LGHNA and YSLEER. With 4 bases removed from V and 9 bases from J, the gap between germline ends came to 13 bases. There are 13 residues in the CDR3. CDR3 sequence reads: CASSLLTPGEQFF. DNA for the CDR3: TGCGCCAGCAGCCTCCTTACCCCGGGTGAGCAGTTCTTC.

V gene TRBV3-1 (or the pseudogene TRBV3-2) combines with J gene TRBJ2-1, with 11 bases that match TRBD2. The length of the CDR3 is 15 residues. Germline-derived CDR1 and CDR2 are LGHDT and YNNKEL (reference sequence). The trim removed 4 bases at V and 7 bases at J, leaving 6 bases unmatched. CDR3 protein: CASSLGTSGRNEQFF. For the CDR3, the DNA is TGTGCCAGCAGCCTCGGGACTAGCGGTAGAAATGAGCAGTTCTTC.

The chain links TRBV27 to TRBJ1-6, with D maybe TRBD1 (6 bases). The CDR3 spans 17 residues. CDR1 MNHEY and CDR2 SMNVEV come from the germline V gene (reference sequence). Deletions cut 0 bases from V and 7 bases from J, with 16 bases between. The CDR3 bases are TGTGCCAGCAGTTTATCGGTTCGGGGGGGGCCGAATTCACCCCTCCACTTT. Translating it yields CASSLSVRGGPNSPLHF.

The chain is built from TRBV18 and TRBJ2-5; TRBD2 agrees at 8 bases. CDR1 and CDR2 (germline): KGHSH, LQKENI. Unmatched junction bases numbered 8, after V lost 2 bases and J lost 3 bases. The CDR3 totals 16 residues. Here the CDR3 reads CASSPFIAGSEETQYF. The CDR3 bases are TGTGCCAGCTCACCATTCATAGCGGGGAGCGAAGAGACCCAGTACTTC. Drawing the rest from reference TRBV18 and TRBJ2-5, the complete variable domain is NAGVMQNPRHLVRRRGQEARLRCSPMKGHSHVYWYRQLPEEGLKFMVYLQKENIIDESGMPKERFSAEFPKEGPSILRIQQVVRGDSAAYFCASSPFIAGSEETQYFGPGTRLLVL.

This sequence joins TRBV29-1 and TRBJ1-2, with 9 bases aligning to TRBD1. CDR3 length: 13 amino acids. V gave up 7 bases and J gave up 5 bases; unmatched junction bases: 8. Germline CDR1 and CDR2: SQVTM and ANQGSEA. The CDR3 region is CSGAPGTGYGYTF. The CDR3 nucleotides read TGCAGCGGGGCCCCTGGGACAGGGTATGGCTACACCTTC.

This clone has a single count. CDR3 bases: TGTGCCAGCAGCCAAGGAGCGGGGGGTAGCTACGAGCAGTACTTC. This codes for CASSQGAGGSYEQYF. The rearrangement links TRBV3-1 (or the pseudogene TRBV3-2) to TRBJ2-7, with 9 nucleotides matching TRBD2. This CDR3 is built from 15 residues. The germline V gene encodes CDR1 LGHDT and CDR2 YNNKEL (reference sequence). Germline trimming cut 1 base from V and 3 bases from J; bases unmatched to any gene: 4.

The CDR3, as DNA: TGTGCCTGGAGTGCCACCATACAGGTTTTCTATGGCTACACCTTC. It yields the protein CAWSATIQVFYGYTF. V and J are TRBV30 and TRBJ1-2, with D perhaps TRBD1 (5 bases). Germline-derived CDR1 and CDR2 are GTSNPN and SVGIG (reference sequence). V was shortened by 1 base and J by 4 bases, with 16 bases between the two germline ends. The CDR3 length is 15 residues.

A single count supports this clone. The chain links TRBV30 to TRBJ1-3; D unclear. The ends were cut back, 7 bases at V and 0 bases at J, with 13 bases in the middle. Per the germline V gene, CDR1 is GTSNPN and CDR2 is SVGIG (reference sequence). The length of the CDR3 is 14 residues. CDR3 nucleotides: TGTGCCTTGCATGTGGCATCCTCTGGAAACACCATATATTTT. Translation gives CALHVASSGNTIYF.

The rearrangement links TRBV19 to TRBJ1-1, with 7 bases matching TRBD1. J gave up 5 bases and V 4 bases, and 7 bases lay outside the gene matches. There are 14 residues in the CDR3. Germline V lookup: CDR1 LNHDA, CDR2 SQIVND (reference sequence). The CDR3 loop reads CASSNGQVRTEAFF. CDR3 DNA: TGTGCCAGTAGTAACGGACAGGTTAGGACTGAAGCTTTCTTT.